Below, 6 T cell receptor beta chains from the same sample are listed, as sequenced in a study of response to subunit inactivated influenza vaccine. TCRdb reprocessed the RT-PCR reads with MiXCR, giving one entry per CDR3 protein. This table holds 650,000 to 800,000 distinct CDR3 sequences, approximately 17% found once. The sequenced sample was PBMCs from blood, obtained around 5 days after vaccination. The origin of the receptors is a man over 45 who received an inactivated influenza vaccine.

Written as DNA, the CDR3 is TGTGCCAGCAGCCCCGCCAAAGCCACTAATGAAAAACTGTTTTTT. It is translated as CASSPAKATNEKLFF. This chain uses TRBV5-6 with TRBJ1-4; D not certain. CDR1 and CDR2 from the germline V gene are SGHDT and YYEEEE. This CDR3 is built from 15 residues. Deletions cut 4 bases from V and 2 bases from J, with 12 bases between.

On this clonotype: A single base separates this from a much larger clone, so it may be a read error. The J gene is TRBJ2-1, the V gene TRBV29-1; no definite D call. In germline, CDR1 is SQVTM, CDR2 ANQGSEA. This CDR3 is 14 amino acids long. CDR3 in amino acids: CSVVIWPGYNEQLF. The CDR3 DNA reads TGCAGCGTTGTTATTTGGCCCGGGTACAATGAGCAGCTCTTC.

The J gene is TRBJ1-6, the V gene TRBV5-1; D not resolved. The CDR3 has 13 residues. The germline V gene has CDR1 SGHRS and CDR2 YFSETQ. Trimming took 4 bases from V and 15 from J, leaving 17 bases between them. CDR3 residues: CASSPNPSSRLHF. In DNA, the CDR3 is TGCGCCAGCAGCCCGAACCCTTCGTCTCGCCTCCACTTT.

The chain combines TRBV29-1 with TRBJ1-2; D gene unclear. The CDR3 extends over 14 amino acids. The germline V gene encodes CDR1 SQVTM and CDR2 ANQGSEA. Trimming took off 3 bases at V and 2 bases at J, with 13 bases between the two ends. In DNA, the CDR3 is TGCAGCGTTGATGGAAGGACGGGGAACTATGGCTACACCTTC. As protein: CSVDGRTGNYGYTF.

The chain joins TRBV28 to TRBJ1-6, with TRBD1 matching 8 bases. CDR3 length: 18 residues. The junction had 9 bases not matched to a gene; V was cut back by 5 bases and J by 0 bases. Germline V gene lookup returns CDR1 MDHEN and CDR2 SYDVKM. The CDR3 region has the DNA TGTGCCAGCAGTCACAATGGACAGGGCAGCTCCTATAATTCACCCCTCCACTTT. Its protein product is CASSHNGQGSSYNSPLHF.

Notes on this clonotype: Compared with germline, one end of the junction differs, possibly owing to a read error. This chain uses TRBV28 with TRBJ2-1, with 7 bases aligning to TRBD2. The germline V gene has CDR1 MDHEN and CDR2 SYDVKM. CDR3 length equals 17 residues. This chain's CDR3 is CASSLSTPGRGYDEQFF. CDR3 DNA sequence: TGTGCCAGCAGTTTATCCACCCCGGGGAGGGGCTACGATGAGCAGTTCTTC. The variable domain in full, with the rest retrieved from reference TRBV28 and TRBJ2-1, is DVKVTQSSRYLVKRTGEKVFLECVQDMDHENMFWYRQDPGLGLRLIYFSYDVKMKEKGDIPEGYSVSREKKERFSLILESASTNQTSMYLCASSLSTPGRGYDEQFFGPGTRLTVL.